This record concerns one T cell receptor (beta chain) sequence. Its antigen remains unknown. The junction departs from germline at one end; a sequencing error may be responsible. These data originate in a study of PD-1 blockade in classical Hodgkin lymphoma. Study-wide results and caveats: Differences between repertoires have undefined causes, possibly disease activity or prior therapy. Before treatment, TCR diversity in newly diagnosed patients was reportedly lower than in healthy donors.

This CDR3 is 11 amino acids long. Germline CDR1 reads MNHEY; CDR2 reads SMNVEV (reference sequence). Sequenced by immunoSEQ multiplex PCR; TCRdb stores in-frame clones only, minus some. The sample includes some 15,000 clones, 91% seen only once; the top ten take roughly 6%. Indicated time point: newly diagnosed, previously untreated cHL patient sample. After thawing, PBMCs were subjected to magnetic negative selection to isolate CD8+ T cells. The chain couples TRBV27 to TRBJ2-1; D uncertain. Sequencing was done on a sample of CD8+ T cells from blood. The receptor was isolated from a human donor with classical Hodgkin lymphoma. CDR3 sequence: CASSSFNEQFF. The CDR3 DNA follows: TGTGCCAGCAGTTCCTTCAATGAGCAGTTCTTC.